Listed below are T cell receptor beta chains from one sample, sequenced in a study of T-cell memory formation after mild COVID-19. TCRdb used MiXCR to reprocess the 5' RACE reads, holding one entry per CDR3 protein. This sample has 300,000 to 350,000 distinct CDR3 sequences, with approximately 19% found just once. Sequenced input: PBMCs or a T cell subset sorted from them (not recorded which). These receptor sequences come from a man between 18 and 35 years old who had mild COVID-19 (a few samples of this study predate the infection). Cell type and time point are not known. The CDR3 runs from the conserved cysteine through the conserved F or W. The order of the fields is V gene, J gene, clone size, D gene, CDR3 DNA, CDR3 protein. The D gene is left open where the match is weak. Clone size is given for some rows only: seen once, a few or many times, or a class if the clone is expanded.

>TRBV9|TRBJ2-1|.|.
TGTGCCAGCAGCGCCCAGGGAAATCTAATTTACAATGAGCAGTTCTTC
CASSAQGNLIYNEQFF
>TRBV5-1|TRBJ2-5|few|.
TGCGCCAGCAGCTCCTTCGGAGCAGGGGAAGAGACCCAGTACTTC
CASSSFGAGEETQYF
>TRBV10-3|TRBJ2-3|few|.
TGTGCCATCAGTGTCCCCCTTTTTGGGGCGTTGGGCACAGATACGCAGTATTTT
CAISVPLFGALGTDTQYF
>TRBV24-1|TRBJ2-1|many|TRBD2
TGTGCCACCAGTGATTTAGGGACTAGCAATGAGCAGTTCTTC
CATSDLGTSNEQFF
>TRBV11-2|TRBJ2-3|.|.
TGTGCCAGCAGCCCATCTATCACAGATACGCAGTATTTT
CASSPSITDTQYF
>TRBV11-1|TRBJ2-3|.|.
TGTGCCAGCAGCCGACCGAGGCACAGTCGTGGTAGCACAGATACGCAGTATTTT
CASSRPRHSRGSTDTQYF
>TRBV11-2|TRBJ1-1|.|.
TGTGCCAGCAGCTTACTGCAGCCGCTGGCTGAAGCTTTCTTT
CASSLLQPLAEAFF
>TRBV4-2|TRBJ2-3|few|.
TGTGCCAGCAGCCAGGCGGGAATTGAGGGGACAGATACGCAGTATTTT
CASSQAGIEGTDTQYF
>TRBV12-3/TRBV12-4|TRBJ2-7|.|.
TGTGCCAGCAGTCTTGAGACTCTTTTAGCTCGGGACGAGCAGTACTTC
CASSLETLLARDEQYF
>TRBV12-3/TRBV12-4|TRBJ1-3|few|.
TGTGCCAGCAGTTTACGCTCTGGAAACACCATATATTTT
CASSLRSGNTIYF
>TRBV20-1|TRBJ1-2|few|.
TGCAGTGCTAGCCCGAACTATGGCTACACCTTC
CSASPNYGYTF
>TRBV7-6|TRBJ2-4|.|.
TGTGCCAGCAGCTTAGGAGGGGGACCTGAGGACATTCAGTACTTC
CASSLGGGPEDIQYF
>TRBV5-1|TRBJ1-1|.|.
TGCGCCAGCAGCTTGAGTTCAGCAGGGCCCAACACTGAAGCTTTCTTT
CASSLSSAGPNTEAFF
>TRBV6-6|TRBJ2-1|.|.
TGTGCCAGCTGCGACTACAATGAGCAGTTCTTC
CASCDYNEQFF
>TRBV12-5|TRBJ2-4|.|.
TGTGCTAGTGGTTTGGAAGCTGTCAAAAACATTCAGTACTTC
CASGLEAVKNIQYF
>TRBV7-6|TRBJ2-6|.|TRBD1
TGTGCCAGCAGCTTAGACAGGGGCTCTGGGGCCAACGTCCTGACTTTC
CASSLDRGSGANVLTF
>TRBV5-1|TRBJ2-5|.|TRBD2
TGCGCCAGCAGCCAGGACCTGGGGACTAGTGAGGGGGAGACCCAGTACTTC
CASSQDLGTSEGETQYF
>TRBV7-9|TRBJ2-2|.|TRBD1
TGTGCCAGCAGCCCAGGGGGCGAACTGGGCGGGGAGCTGTTTTTT
CASSPGGELGGELFF
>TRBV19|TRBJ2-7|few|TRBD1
TGTGCCAGTAGTCCGCGGACAGGGAAAGGCGAGCAGTACTTC
CASSPRTGKGEQYF
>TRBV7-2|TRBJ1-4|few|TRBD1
TGTGCCAGCAGCCAGGACAGGGGATATGAAAAACTGTTTTTT
CASSQDRGYEKLFF
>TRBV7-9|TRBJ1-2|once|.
TGTGCCAGCAGCTTAGGTCGGGCGTTAAGCCCCTCCTATGGCTACACCTTC
CASSLGRALSPSYGYTF
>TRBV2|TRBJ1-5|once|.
TGTGCCAGCAGGGGGGTTCTGGATCAGCCCCAGCATTTT
CASRGVLDQPQHF
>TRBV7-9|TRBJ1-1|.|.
TGTGCCAGCAGCTTATACGGAGGCAGCGCTGAAGCTTTCTTT
CASSLYGGSAEAFF
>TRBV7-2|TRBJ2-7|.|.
TGTGCCAGCAGCCCTCTCTACGAGCAGTACTTC
CASSPLYEQYF
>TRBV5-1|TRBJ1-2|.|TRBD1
TGCGCCAGCAGCTACCGGACAGGGGTTAACTATGGCTACACCTTC
CASSYRTGVNYGYTF
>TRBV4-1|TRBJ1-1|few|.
TGCGCCAGCAGCCTTGGGTTACGGGCACGCAACACTGAAGCTTTCTTT
CASSLGLRARNTEAFF
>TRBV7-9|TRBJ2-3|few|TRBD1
TGTGCCAGCAGCGTCGGACAGGGCCTGGGGACAGATACGCAGTATTTT
CASSVGQGLGTDTQYF
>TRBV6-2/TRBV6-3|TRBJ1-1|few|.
TGTGCCAGCAGTTACTCATCCCCCCGACAGAACACTGAAGCTTTCTTT
CASSYSSPRQNTEAFF
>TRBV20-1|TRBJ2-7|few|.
TGCAGTGCCCCTGACAATCACGAGCAGTACTTC
CSAPDNHEQYF
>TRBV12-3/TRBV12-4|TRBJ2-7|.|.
TGTGCCAGCAGCCCCGGGCGACGGTCTTTGGAGCAGTACTTC
CASSPGRRSLEQYF
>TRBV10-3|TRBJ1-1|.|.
TGTGCCATCAGTGCCCAAACCACAGTAAGAGCTGAAGCTTTCTTT
CAISAQTTVRAEAFF
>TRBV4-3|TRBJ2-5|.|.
TGCGCCAGCAGCCAAGATCGCGTGCCCGGGGAGACCCAGTACTTC
CASSQDRVPGETQYF
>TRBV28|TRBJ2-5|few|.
TGTGCCAGCACTCCCCCGGGCTTGGAGACCCAGTACTTC
CASTPPGLETQYF
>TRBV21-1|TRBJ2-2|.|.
TGTGCCAGCAGCACACTCCCGGGACTAGTGAACACCGGGGAGCTGTTTTTT
CASSTLPGLVNTGELFF
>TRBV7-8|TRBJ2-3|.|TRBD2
TGTGCCAGCAGCTTAGTTAGCGGGGGGGGCACAGATACGCAGTATTTT
CASSLVSGGGTDTQYF
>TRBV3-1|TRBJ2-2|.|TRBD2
TGTGCCAGCAGGGGACTAGCATTGGGCGGGGAGCTGTTTTTT
CASRGLALGGELFF